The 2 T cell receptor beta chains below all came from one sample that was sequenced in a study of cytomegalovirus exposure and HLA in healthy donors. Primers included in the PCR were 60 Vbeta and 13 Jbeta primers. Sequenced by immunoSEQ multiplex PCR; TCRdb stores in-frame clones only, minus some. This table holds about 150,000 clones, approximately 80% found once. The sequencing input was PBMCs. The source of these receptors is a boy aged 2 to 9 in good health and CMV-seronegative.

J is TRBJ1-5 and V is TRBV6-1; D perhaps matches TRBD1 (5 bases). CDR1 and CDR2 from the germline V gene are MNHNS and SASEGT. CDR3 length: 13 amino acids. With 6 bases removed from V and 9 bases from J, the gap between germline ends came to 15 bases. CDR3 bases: TGTGCCAGCAGCCTTGACAGCCTATTGCCCCAGCATTTT. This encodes CASSLDSLLPQHF.

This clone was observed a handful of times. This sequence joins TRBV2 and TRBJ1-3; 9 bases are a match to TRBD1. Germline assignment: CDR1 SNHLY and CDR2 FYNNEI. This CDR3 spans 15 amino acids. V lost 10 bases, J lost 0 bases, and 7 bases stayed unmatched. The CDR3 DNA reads TGTGCCACAGGACAGGGGTTGAGCTCTGGAAACACCATATATTTT. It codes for CATGQGLSSGNTIYF.